This entry concerns a single T cell receptor (beta chain). As yet, its antigen is unknown. The CDR3 is cut off 3 residues early in the read; its end comes from the germline J gene. V shed 7 bases and J 2 bases; nucleotides not matched to a gene: 4. CDR1 and CDR2 from the germline V gene are DFQATT and SNEGSKA (reference sequence). The CDR3 extends over 13 amino acids. This record comes from a study of T cells in women clearing cervical HPV infection. Findings of the study overall: CIN3+ cases had significantly higher TCR repertoire richness than controls, but evenness did not differ. Controls had more TRBV6-7 (0.16%) than cases (approximately 0.11%).

Genomic DNA, averaging approximately 1,300 ng per sample, yielded TCR beta CDR3 via immunoSEQ. Clones were sequenced by immunoSEQ multiplex PCR, and TCRdb holds only the in-frame ones, with some missing. In all, the sample yields tens of thousands of clones. The chain joins TRBV20-1 to TRBJ2-1; 8 bases are shared with TRBD2. The source is a woman aged 18 to 75 with a cervical HPV16 infection that either progressed to CIN3+ or cleared (not recorded which). Sequenced sample: blood buffy coat. The CDR3 loop is CSGSTSAYNEQFF. CDR3 DNA, as far as it was read: TGCAGTGGCTCGACTAGCGCCTACAATGAG.